The 14 T cell receptor beta chains given below trace back to one sample, sequenced in a study of beta chain features in type 1 diabetes. Broader study findings: Shorter TCRB CDR3s, moderately but significantly so, were found in Type 1 diabetes patients in all four CD4+ subsets.

Expressed TCRB transcripts were sequenced because the isolated RNA had all been reverse transcribed beforehand. The method was immunoSEQ multiplex PCR; TCRdb's version includes in-frame clones alone and lacks a portion of them. The sample has more than 100,000 clones, over 25% seen once. Antigens of these TCRs are unknown. The sequencing input was central memory CD4+ T cells from blood. The source of these receptors is a young woman with type 1 diabetes.

The chain uses TRBV6-5 and TRBJ1-1; D is perhaps TRBD1 (5 bases). Germline V lookup: CDR1 MNHEY, CDR2 SVGAGI. The CDR3 is made up of 13 amino acids. V was pared by 6 bases and J by 2 bases, with 10 bases between. This chain's CDR3 is CASRMTANTEAFF. CDR3 nucleotides: TGTGCCAGCAGGATGACAGCAAACACTGAAGCTTTCTTT.

This clone was seen a handful of times. The V and J genes are TRBV7-9 and TRBJ1-4, with a tentative D call TRBD1 (5 bases). This CDR3 contains 15 residues. The germline V gene encodes CDR1 SEHNR and CDR2 FQNEAQ (reference sequence). Trimming took 0 bases from V and 7 from J, leaving 12 bases between them. CDR3 amino acids: CASSLAEGQTEKLFF. The CDR3 DNA is TGTGCCAGCAGCTTAGCGGAGGGGCAGACTGAAAAACTGTTTTTT.

The chain employs TRBV6-1 and TRBJ2-1; no reliable D call. Germline loops: CDR1 MNHNS, CDR2 SASEGT. V lost 2 bases to trimming and J lost 5 bases, with 13 bases between them. The CDR3 contains 15 residues. The CDR3 nucleotides are TGTGCCAGCAGTGAACGCACGGTACTAAACAATGAGCAGTTCTTC. This codes for CASSERTVLNNEQFF.

The V call is TRBV6-6, the J call TRBJ2-3, with 12 positions matching TRBD1. The CDR3 has 15 amino acids. Trimming took 6 bases from V and 5 from J; bases not matched to a gene: 6. Germline V gene data show CDR1 as MNHNY and CDR2 as SVGAGI (reference sequence). The CDR3 region has the DNA TGTGCCAGCAGAGACGGGACAGGGGGCGGAGATACGCAGTATTTT. It codes for CASRDGTGGGDTQYF.

This clone occurred a few times. The gene calls are TRBV10-3 and TRBJ2-3, with D perhaps matching TRBD2 (5 bases). This CDR3 comprises 13 residues. Deletions cut 6 bases from V and 1 base from J, with 8 bases between. Germline assignment: CDR1 ENHRY and CDR2 SYGVKD. CDR3 DNA: TGTGCCATCAGCAGCGGAGGCACAGATACGCAGTATTTT. It specifies CAISSGGTDTQYF.

The chain links TRBV4-2 to TRBJ2-2; 7 bases are a match to TRBD2. The junction had 7 bases not matched to a gene; V was cut back by 4 bases and J by 2 bases. The CDR3 totals 16 residues. Germline-derived CDR1 and CDR2 are LGHNA and YNFKEQ. The CDR3 reads CASSRVLAENTGELFF. CDR3 nucleotides: TGTGCCAGCAGCCGCGTTCTAGCGGAAAACACCGGGGAGCTGTTTTTT.

This clone was counted between two and nine times. The rearrangement uses TRBV18 and TRBJ1-1, with 7 positions matching TRBD1. Germline lookup yields CDR1 KGHSH and CDR2 LQKENI. The length of the CDR3 is 11 residues. The J segment lost 11 bases and the V segment lost 1 base, leaving 1 base of the junction unmatched. CDR3: CASSPQQGAFF. The CDR3 coding sequence is TGTGCCAGCTCACCACAACAGGGGGCTTTCTTT.

This clone has more than one count but fewer than ten. The V gene is TRBV19, the J gene TRBJ1-1; D is uncertain. The germline CDR1 and CDR2 sequences are LNHDA and SQIVND (reference sequence). Trimming stripped 0 bases from V and 0 bases from J, with 11 bases between. The CDR3 contains 16 residues. CDR3: CASSIDQVTMNTEAFF. CDR3 sequence (DNA): TGTGCCAGTAGTATAGATCAGGTCACGATGAACACTGAAGCTTTCTTT.

V gene TRBV7-9 combines with J gene TRBJ2-1, with D tentatively TRBD2 (6 bases). The CDR3 has 15 amino acids. Trimming pared 2 bases from V and 3 bases from J, leaving 11 bases between. Germline V lookup: CDR1 SEHNR, CDR2 FQNEAQ (reference sequence). The CDR3 sequence: CASSLSSDDYNEQFF. For the CDR3, the DNA is TGTGCCAGCAGCTTATCTAGCGACGACTACAATGAGCAGTTCTTC. The complete variable domain, with remaining parts taken from reference TRBV7-9 and TRBJ2-1, reads DTGVSQNPRHKITKRGQNVTFRCDPISEHNRLYWYRQTLGQGPEFLTYFQNEAQLEKSRLLSDRFSAERPKGSFSTLEIQRTEQGDSAMYLCASSLSSDDYNEQFFGPGTRLTVL.

There are a few counts of this clone. The chain has TRBV7-9 and TRBJ2-1; TRBD2 matches 8 bases. V lost 1 base and J lost 4; bases outside the gene matches: 6. This CDR3 is 16 amino acids long. Germline V gene sequence: CDR1 SEHNR, CDR2 FQNEAQ (reference sequence). The CDR3 spells CASSLGTGGRYNEQFF. The CDR3, as DNA: TGTGCCAGCAGCTTAGGGACGGGAGGGAGGTACAATGAGCAGTTCTTC. The full variable domain, rest sourced from reference TRBV7-9 and TRBJ2-1, is DTGVSQNPRHKITKRGQNVTFRCDPISEHNRLYWYRQTLGQGPEFLTYFQNEAQLEKSRLLSDRFSAERPKGSFSTLEIQRTEQGDSAMYLCASSLGTGGRYNEQFFGPGTRLTVL.

J is TRBJ2-5 and V is TRBV28; 11 positions match TRBD2. The CDR3 covers 17 residues. V lost 3 bases and J lost 5; bases outside the gene matches: 11. Germline lookup yields CDR1 MDHEN and CDR2 SYDVKM. In nucleotides, the CDR3 is TGTGCCAGCAGTTTCATCGGCATAGCGGGAGGGCTGGAGACCCAGTACTTC. Translated: CASSFIGIAGGLETQYF.

The V gene is TRBV4-1, the J gene TRBJ2-1; 9 bases line up with TRBD1. In germline, CDR1 is MGHRA, CDR2 YSYEKL. This CDR3 has 16 residues. After removal of 0 bases from V and 10 bases from J, the junction contained 10 bases not matched to a gene. CDR3 amino acids: CASSQDLNRGREEQFF. The CDR3 DNA reads TGCGCCAGCAGCCAAGATCTTAACAGGGGGCGCGAGGAGCAGTTCTTC.

This clone turned up a few times. The chain recombines TRBV28 with TRBJ2-7; tentatively, D is TRBD2 (5 bases). Germline lookup yields CDR1 MDHEN and CDR2 SYDVKM. Trimming took off 10 bases at V and 0 bases at J, with 10 bases between the two ends. The CDR3 is 12 amino acids. CDR3 in DNA: TGTGCCACAATGAGGGACTCCTACGAGCAGTACTTC. This encodes CATMRDSYEQYF.

This clone was counted a few times. The V call is TRBV4-2, the J call TRBJ1-5, with D hard to call. The CDR3 totals 15 residues. V lost 0 bases, J lost 5 bases, and 11 bases lay in between. Germline CDR1 LGHNA, CDR2 YNFKEQ. Here the CDR3 reads CASSQDGTSYQPQHF. CDR3 bases: TGTGCCAGCAGCCAAGATGGTACAAGTTATCAGCCCCAGCATTTT.